This passage covers 28 T cell receptor beta chains from one sample sequenced in a study of cytomegalovirus exposure and HLA in healthy donors. The PCR had 60 Vbeta and 13 Jbeta primers. Libraries were prepared by immunoSEQ multiplex PCR; TCRdb keeps only in-frame clonotypes and omits some of them. This sample has 65,000 to 95,000 clones, with around 75% found just once. The specimen sequenced was PBMCs. These receptors were collected from a man in his 70s in good health and CMV-seronegative.

The rearrangement joins TRBV5-8 to TRBJ1-5; D is ambiguous. Looked up from germline, CDR1 is SGHTS and CDR2 is YDEGEE. The CDR3 loop spans 14 amino acids. The ends were cut back, 4 bases at V and 4 bases at J, with 12 bases in the middle. The CDR3 is CASSLDTLNQPQHF. DNA for the CDR3: TGTGCCAGCAGCCTCGACACCTTAAATCAGCCCCAGCATTTT.

This clone was seen only a few times. The chain carries TRBV6-5 and TRBJ1-1; 8 bases fit TRBD1. The CDR3 has 13 residues. Germline V gene lookup returns CDR1 MNHEY and CDR2 SVGAGI. V trimming: 6 bases; J trimming: 1 base; junction bases outside the gene matches: 1. The CDR3 spells CASRGTGNTEAFF. The CDR3 DNA follows: TGTGCCAGCAGGGGGACAGGGAACACTGAAGCTTTCTTT.

The table lists this clone with a few counts. The chain has TRBV6-6 and TRBJ1-5, with TRBD1 matching over 10 bases. The V and J ends lost 2 bases and 5 bases, in that order; junction bases with no gene match: 6. This CDR3 region has 16 residues. Germline loops: CDR1 MNHNY, CDR2 SVGAGI (reference sequence). CDR3 loop: CASSYAGQGLDQPQHF. CDR3 DNA sequence: TGTGCCAGCAGTTACGCGGGACAGGGGCTGGATCAGCCCCAGCATTTT.

J is TRBJ2-1 and V is TRBV28; 10 nucleotides align to TRBD2. The CDR3 length is 16 residues. Germline CDR1 MDHEN, CDR2 SYDVKM. V gave up 5 bases and J gave up 8 bases; unmatched junction bases: 12. The CDR3: CASSVPFSSGGDEQFF. The CDR3 DNA is TGTGCCAGCAGTGTCCCCTTCTCTAGCGGGGGTGATGAGCAGTTCTTC.

The CDR3 DNA is TGTGCCAGCAGCTTAAACCCAGGCAGACACGACTATGGCTACACCTTC. Translation: CASSLNPGRHDYGYTF. The rearrangement uses TRBV7-2 and TRBJ1-2; unclear D gene. The CDR3 extends over 16 amino acids. Trimming took off 2 bases at V and 3 bases at J, with 16 bases between the two ends. Germline lookup yields CDR1 SGHTA and CDR2 FQGNSA.

The chain recombines TRBV10-1 with TRBJ2-1, with a possible D match to TRBD2 (6 bases). CDR3 length: 14 residues. V shed 1 base and J shed 10 bases, with 14 bases lying between them. Germline V CDR1 and CDR2: WNHNN, SYGVQD (reference sequence). The CDR3 loop reads CASSEFLGGDEQFF. The CDR3 bases are TGCGCCAGCAGTGAGTTCCTCGGGGGAGACGAGCAGTTCTTC.

This clone was counted a single time. The chain has TRBV29-1 and TRBJ2-3, with 7 bases aligning to TRBD1. Trimming at V came to 7 bases and at J to 6 bases, leaving 13 bases not matched to a gene. CDR1 and CDR2 from the germline V gene are SQVTM and ANQGSEA. This CDR3 is built from 14 residues. The CDR3 DNA is TGCAGCGCCCCTGACAGGGCCTCTAAGGATACGCAGTATTTT. Translating it yields CSAPDRASKDTQYF.

This clone was detected a few times. The rearrangement uses TRBV4-3 and TRBJ1-1; TRBD1 might be the D (6 bases). Looked up from germline, CDR1 is LGHNA and CDR2 is YSLEER. This CDR3 is 15 amino acids long. V was shortened by 3 bases and J by 5 bases, with 16 bases between the two germline ends. In nucleotides, the CDR3 is TGCGCCAGCAGCCAGGAACCGGGACATCGGACTGAAGCTTTCTTT. It specifies CASSQEPGHRTEAFF.

The J gene is TRBJ2-3, the V gene TRBV5-1, with TRBD1 identical over 7 bases. CDR3 length equals 13 residues. Germline trimming cut 7 bases from V and 2 bases from J; bases unmatched to any gene: 4. In germline, CDR1 is SGHRS, CDR2 YFSETQ. CDR3 DNA sequence: TGCGCCAGCGGGGGACAGAACACAGATACGCAGTATTTT. It translates to CASGGQNTDTQYF.

The chain uses TRBV6-6 and TRBJ2-5, with D perhaps TRBD2 (5 bases). Germline V gene sequence: CDR1 MNHNY, CDR2 SVGAGI (reference sequence). Trimming took off 6 bases at V and 7 bases at J, with 9 bases between the two ends. This CDR3 region has 11 residues. The CDR3 region is CASRSEGTQYF. The CDR3, as DNA: TGTGCCAGCAGATCCGAGGGGACCCAGTACTTC.

V usage is TRBV29-1 and J usage is TRBJ1-1; 9 positions match TRBD1. The junction had 2 bases not matched to a gene; V was cut back by 5 bases and J by 1 base. CDR3 size: 13 residues. Germline CDR1 and CDR2: SQVTM and ANQGSEA. The CDR3 DNA reads as TGCAGCGTTCCGGGACAGGGGAACACTGAAGCTTTCTTT. The encoded protein is CSVPGQGNTEAFF.

This clone was counted between two and nine times. CDR3 sequence (DNA): TGTGCCAGCTCACTTGGACTAGCGGGAGGTGTGGTGGATGAGCAGTTCTTC. Protein: CASSLGLAGGVVDEQFF. The V call is TRBV18, the J call TRBJ2-1, with 14 nucleotides matching TRBD2. The V and J ends lost 4 bases and 8 bases, in that order; junction bases with no gene match: 10. This CDR3 comprises 17 residues. The V gene's germline CDR1 is KGHSH and CDR2 LQKENI.

The chain is built from TRBV6-1 and TRBJ2-5, with 7 bases identical to TRBD1. The DNA matches TRBJ2-7 better at its end, which makes the J call doubtful. Germline assignment: CDR1 MNHNS and CDR2 SASEGT. This CDR3 region has 13 residues. CDR3 DNA sequence: TGTGCCAGTCTTCTCGGGACAGTAGGCGAGCAGTACTTC. It encodes CASLLGTVGEQYF.

This chain uses TRBV27 with TRBJ1-5, with D possibly TRBD1 on 5 matching bases. With 0 bases removed from V and 0 bases from J, the gap between germline ends came to 9 bases. This CDR3 has 16 residues. Germline values: CDR1 MNHEY, CDR2 SMNVEV (reference sequence). The CDR3 region is CASSLSLTDSNQPQHF. In DNA, the CDR3 is TGTGCCAGCAGTTTATCTCTGACAGATAGCAATCAGCCCCAGCATTTT.

This clone turned up a few times. This rearrangement joins TRBV5-6 to TRBJ2-5; D not resolved. Germline V gives CDR1 SGHDT, CDR2 YYEEEE. V dropped 2 bases and J dropped 5 bases, with 4 bases sitting between them. The CDR3 is made up of 11 amino acids. The CDR3 here is CASSFRETQYF. The CDR3 coding sequence is TGTGCCAGCAGCTTTCGGGAGACCCAGTACTTC.

The chain carries TRBV11-2 and TRBJ2-5, with 10 positions matching TRBD1. The V gene end was trimmed by 4 bases and the J gene end by 5 bases; junction bases not matched to a gene: 4. Germline CDR1 and CDR2: SGHAT and FQNNGV. The CDR3 length is 14 residues. The CDR3 sequence: CASSSDRGLETQYF. CDR3 sequence (DNA): TGTGCCAGCAGCTCCGACAGGGGGCTGGAGACCCAGTACTTC.

To note about this clone: A junction end diverges from the germline sequence, so it may reflect a read error. The rearrangement links TRBV11-3 to TRBJ2-1, with TRBD2 as a possible D gene (5 bases). Germline V gene lookup returns CDR1 SGHNT and CDR2 YENEEA. The CDR3 consists of 12 residues. The CDR3 nucleotides are TGTGCCAGCAACTTAGAGGGCTATGAGCAGTTCTTC. Protein: CASNLEGYEQFF.

The chain couples TRBV7-2 to TRBJ1-1, with 8 bases that match TRBD1. V lost 3 bases to trimming and J lost 0 bases; unmatched junction nucleotides: 3. CDR1 is SGHTA and CDR2 is FQGNSA in the germline V gene. This CDR3 has 15 residues. CDR3 DNA: TGTGCCAGCAGCTTTAGACAGGGGTTGAACACTGAAGCTTTCTTT. Translated: CASSFRQGLNTEAFF.

V usage is TRBV5-1 and J usage is TRBJ2-5; the match to TRBD2 covers 9 bases. Looked up from germline, CDR1 is SGHRS and CDR2 is YFSETQ. Germline trimming cut 3 bases from V and 3 bases from J; bases unmatched to any gene: 3. The CDR3 is 14 amino acids. The CDR3 sequence: CASSSLAGEETQYF. CDR3 nucleotide sequence: TGCGCCAGCAGCTCCTTAGCGGGGGAAGAGACCCAGTACTTC.

The chain couples TRBV7-2 to TRBJ2-5, with TRBD1 as a possible D gene (6 bases). Trimming removed 10 bases at V and 3 bases at J, with 21 bases between. The germline gives CDR1 SGHTA, CDR2 FQGNSA. The CDR3 spans 15 residues. CDR3 loop: CATTVRTAGEETQYF. CDR3 DNA sequence: TGTGCCACCACAGTAAGGACGGCAGGGGAAGAGACCCAGTACTTC.

This clone has only a few counts. The CDR3 loop reads CASSARTDGTEAFF. DNA for the CDR3: TGTGCCAGCAGCGCCCGAACCGACGGGACTGAAGCTTTCTTT. The genes are TRBV6-1 and TRBJ1-1; D is unresolved. The V end was cut by 6 bases, the J end by 5 bases, with 16 bases between. CDR1 is MNHNS and CDR2 is SASEGT in the germline V gene. The CDR3 has 14 amino acids.

This chain uses TRBV5-6 with TRBJ1-1; TRBD1 agrees at 7 bases. This CDR3 has 15 residues. V lost 2 bases and J lost 3; bases outside the gene matches: 7. Germline V gives CDR1 SGHDT, CDR2 YYEEEE. The CDR3 bases are TGTGCCAGCAGCTTTCGACAGGGCAGACACACTGAAGCTTTCTTT. Translated, it gives CASSFRQGRHTEAFF.

V gene TRBV5-1 combines with J gene TRBJ2-2; TRBD1 matches at 8 bases. With 2 bases clipped from V and 9 bases from J, the junction kept 6 bases outside the gene matches. Germline V CDR1 and CDR2: SGHRS, YFSETQ. The CDR3 consists of 14 residues. For the CDR3, the DNA is TGCGCCAGCAGCTTCCAGGGGGCGGATCGGGAGCTGTTTTTT. It encodes CASSFQGADRELFF.

V and J are TRBV16 and TRBJ2-7, with 9 nucleotides matching TRBD1. CDR3 length: 16 residues. Germline loops: CDR1 KGHSY, CDR2 FQNENV. V shed 1 base and J 3 bases; nucleotides not matched to a gene: 7. CDR3 sequence: CASSQYGTGNNYEQYF. CDR3 DNA sequence: TGTGCCAGCAGCCAATATGGGACAGGGAATAACTACGAGCAGTACTTC.

The rearrangement joins TRBV9 to TRBJ2-7; 7 positions agree with TRBD2. The CDR3 covers 14 residues. Germline V gene sequence: CDR1 SGDLS, CDR2 YYNGEE. The ends lost 4 bases at V and 2 bases at J; junction bases unmatched: 6. CDR3 region: CASSKTRGAYEQYF. The CDR3 DNA is TGTGCCAGCAGCAAGACCCGGGGGGCCTACGAGCAGTACTTC. Based on the CDR3 plus reference TRBV9 and TRBJ2-7, the full variable domain is DSGVTQTPKHLITATGQRVTLRCSPRSGDLSVYWYQQSLDQGLQFLIQYYNGEERAKGNILERFSAQQFPDLHSELNLSSLELGDSALYFCASSKTRGAYEQYFGPGTRLTVT.

This clone was counted between two and nine times. The V and J genes are TRBV4-1 and TRBJ1-5; 7 nucleotides agree with TRBD1. The V and J ends lost 2 bases and 3 bases, in that order; junction bases with no gene match: 10. This CDR3 has 17 amino acids. Germline loops: CDR1 MGHRA, CDR2 YSYEKL. The CDR3 loop reads CASSQPQGSRVNQPQHF. CDR3 coding DNA: TGCGCCAGCAGCCAACCACAGGGGTCTAGGGTCAATCAGCCCCAGCATTTT.

A few counts support this clone. The chain has TRBV29-1 and TRBJ2-7; tentative D call: TRBD2 (6 bases). The CDR3 sequence is 13 residues long. Germline V gene data show CDR1 as SQVTM and CDR2 as ANQGSEA. The ends were cut back, 5 bases at V and 7 bases at J, with 18 bases in the middle. In DNA, the CDR3 is TGCAGCGTTCCAGGTATTATGGCGGGGGAGCAGTACTTC. Its protein product is CSVPGIMAGEQYF.

This clone was observed a few times. J is TRBJ1-2 and V is TRBV5-4; TRBD1 agrees at 9 bases. Trimming cost V 4 bases and J 4 bases; bases outside gene matches: 5. The CDR3 spans 14 residues. Germline V gene lookup returns CDR1 SGHNT and CDR2 YYREEE (reference sequence). Here the CDR3 reads CASSEGQGTYGYTF. The CDR3 nucleotides are TGTGCCAGCAGCGAGGGACAGGGTACCTATGGCTACACCTTC.